This T cell receptor beta chain was documented in a study of T-cell memory formation after mild COVID-19. Findings and limits, study-wide: CD4+ bias marked clones expanding day 15 to 37, unlike balanced contracting clones. Mainly in CM and EM were contracting CD4+ clones; CD8+ were in EMRA.

The CDR3 totals 14 residues. V was clipped by 7 bases and J by 4 bases, with 13 bases between them. Germline-derived CDR1 and CDR2 are LNHDA and SQIVND (reference sequence). TCRdb itself ran the 5' RACE reads through MiXCR, one entry per CDR3 protein. This sample yields 120,000 to 150,000 distinct CDR3 sequences, of which about 19% are seen a single time; 2% to 2.5% belongs to the top ten. About this clonotype itself: Its antigen is unknown.

This receptor was identified in an adult woman who had mild COVID-19 (a few samples of this study predate the infection). Cell type and time point are not known. This chain uses TRBV19 with TRBJ1-4, with a possible D match to TRBD1 (6 bases). Sequences were obtained from PBMCs or a T cell subset sorted from them (not recorded which). CDR3 sequence reads: CASTLTGINEKLFF. For the CDR3, the DNA is TGTGCCAGTACTCTGACAGGAATTAATGAAAAACTGTTTTTT.